This TCR beta chain derives from a study of cytomegalovirus exposure and HLA in healthy donors. This CDR3 contains 16 residues. The germline V gene has CDR1 SEHNR and CDR2 FQNEAQ (reference sequence). Trimming took 5 bases from V and 6 from J; bases not matched to a gene: 12. With respect to this clone: Its antigen remains unidentified.

Data came from immunoSEQ multiplex PCR; TCRdb stores just in-frame clones and leaves some out. This sample has roughly 80,000 clones, with approximately 93% found just once. Notes on the study in general: Investigators reported some 150 TCR beta chains as tied to cytomegalovirus.

This clonotype was obtained from a woman aged 18-30 years in good health and CMV-seropositive. The chain recombines TRBV7-9 with TRBJ1-2; 10 bases map to TRBD1. Specimen: PBMCs. The CDR3 sequence: CASSRVVGTGVHGYTF. CDR3 DNA sequence: TGTGCCAGCAGCCGGGTGGTCGGGACAGGGGTTCATGGCTACACCTTC.